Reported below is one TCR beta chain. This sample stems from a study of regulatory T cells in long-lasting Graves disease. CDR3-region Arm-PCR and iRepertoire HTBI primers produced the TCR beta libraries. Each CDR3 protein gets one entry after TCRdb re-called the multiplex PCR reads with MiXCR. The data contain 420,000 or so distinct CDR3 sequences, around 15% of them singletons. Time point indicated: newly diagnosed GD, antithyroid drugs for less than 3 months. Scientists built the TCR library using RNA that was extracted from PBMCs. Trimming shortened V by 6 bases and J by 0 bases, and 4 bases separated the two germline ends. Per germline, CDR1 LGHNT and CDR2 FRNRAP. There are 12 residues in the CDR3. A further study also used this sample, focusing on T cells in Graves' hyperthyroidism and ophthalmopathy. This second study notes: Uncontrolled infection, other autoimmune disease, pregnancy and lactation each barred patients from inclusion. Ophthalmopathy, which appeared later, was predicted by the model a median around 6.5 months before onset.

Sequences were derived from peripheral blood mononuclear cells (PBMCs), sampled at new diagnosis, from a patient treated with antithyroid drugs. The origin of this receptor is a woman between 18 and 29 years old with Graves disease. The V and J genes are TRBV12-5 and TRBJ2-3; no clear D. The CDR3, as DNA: TGTGCTAGTGGGGGGAGCACAGATACGCAGTATTTT. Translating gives CASGGSTDTQYF.